This T cell receptor (beta chain) came from a study of T cell responses to AZD1222 COVID-19 vaccine. Germline V CDR1 and CDR2: MDHEN, SYDVKM. Deletions cut 4 bases from V and 0 bases from J, with 16 bases between. This CDR3 has 17 amino acids. Only in-frame clones appear in the TCRdb table, and some are missing; sequencing was by immunoSEQ multiplex PCR. The sample consists of approximately 190,000 clones, under 95% of them appearing once. Overall study results and limits: Reportedly, close to half of spike-specific TCRs are directed against unmutated variant regions.

A remark on this clone: What it binds is not known.

The clonotype originates from an adult in good health. Source: peripheral blood, taken on day 0 of AZD1222 vaccination. The chain joins TRBV28 to TRBJ1-5, with a weak D call TRBD1 (6 bases). CDR3 in DNA: TGTGCCAGCAGTTCTCCCGGGACACTTTATAGCAATCAGCCCCAGCATTTT. Translating gives CASSSPGTLYSNQPQHF.